This entry lists 12 T cell receptor beta chains sequenced from one sample in a study of chemoradiotherapy in HPV16-positive cancers. Assay used: immunoSEQ multiplex PCR; TCRdb lists only in-frame clones, some missing. The table records about 2,600 clones, 89% of them present only once. The sequencing used tumor tissue, collected from a patient who underwent chemoradiotherapy. The origin of the receptors is a human donor with HPV-associated anogenital cancer.

The chain employs TRBV27 and TRBJ1-1; perhaps TRBD1 as D (5 bases). Germline V gene data show CDR1 as MNHEY and CDR2 as SMNVEV (reference sequence). CDR3 length equals 15 residues. V lost 3 bases and J 0 bases, leaving 11 bases between the germline ends. CDR3 region: CASSFLGDMNTEAFF. The DNA for the CDR3 is TGTGCCAGCAGTTTCCTAGGGGATATGAACACTGAAGCTTTCTTT.

The genes are TRBV7-6 and TRBJ2-2, with TRBD1 matching over 7 bases. The ends lost 5 bases at V and 7 bases at J; junction bases unmatched: 13. CDR1 and CDR2 from the germline V gene are SGHVS and FNYEAQ. CDR3 length: 16 residues. The chain's CDR3 is CASSPRGKLARGELFF. The CDR3 DNA reads as TGTGCCAGCAGCCCCAGGGGGAAATTAGCGCGCGGGGAGCTGTTTTTT.

Only a few counts were recorded for this clone. J is TRBJ1-1 and V is TRBV27, with D unresolved. V lost 8 bases and J 6 bases, leaving 16 bases between the germline ends. This CDR3 comprises 13 residues. Germline V gene data show CDR1 as MNHEY and CDR2 as SMNVEV (reference sequence). CDR3 residues: CASQFTLQSEAFF. In DNA, the CDR3 is TGTGCCAGCCAGTTTACCCTTCAATCTGAAGCTTTCTTT.

The rearrangement uses TRBV2 and TRBJ2-5; TRBD2 matches at 9 bases. The CDR3 has 16 residues. The V gene end was trimmed by 3 bases and the J gene end by 5 bases; junction bases not matched to a gene: 10. Germline V gene sequence: CDR1 SNHLY, CDR2 FYNNEI. The CDR3 sequence: CASSERRGGRGETQYF. CDR3 DNA: TGTGCCAGCAGTGAGCGGCGGGGGGGCCGGGGGGAGACCCAGTACTTC.

V gene TRBV5-5 combines with J gene TRBJ1-1, with TRBD1 matching over 8 bases. From germline, CDR1 is SGHKS and CDR2 YYEKEE (reference sequence). V shed 4 bases, J shed 3 bases, and the junction held 17 bases outside the gene matches. This CDR3 contains 18 residues. The CDR3 protein is CASSPRQGMEVRDTEAFF. Here the CDR3 DNA reads TGTGCCAGCAGCCCCCGACAGGGGATGGAGGTTCGCGACACTGAAGCTTTCTTT.

The chain carries TRBV7-9 and TRBJ2-1; D is possibly TRBD2 (5 bases). In germline, CDR1 is SEHNR, CDR2 FQNEAQ (reference sequence). Trimming removed 1 base from V and 6 bases from J, with 7 bases in between. This CDR3 is built from 13 residues. This CDR3 reads CASSLGAGNEQFF. DNA for the CDR3: TGTGCCAGCAGCTTAGGGGCGGGCAATGAGCAGTTCTTC.

The chain recombines TRBV7-6 with TRBJ1-5; D remains ambiguous. Germline V gives CDR1 SGHVS, CDR2 FNYEAQ. Trimming took 5 bases from V and 5 from J, leaving 10 bases between them. The CDR3 has 13 amino acids. For the CDR3, the DNA is TGTGCCAGCAGCCTCCGCCGGGATCAGCCCCAGCATTTT. Protein product: CASSLRRDQPQHF. Full variable domain (outside the CDR3, taken from reference TRBV7-6 and TRBJ1-5): GAGVSQSPRYKVTKRGQDVALRCDPISGHVSLYWYRQALGQGPEFLTYFNYEAQQDKSGLPNDRFSAERPEGSISTLTIQRTEQRDSAMYRCASSLRRDQPQHFGDGTRLSIL.

As to this clone: The junction differs from germline at one of its ends, possibly a read error. This chain links TRBV4-3 with TRBJ1-6; weak D call: TRBD1 (6 bases). The CDR3 runs to 14 residues. Germline V CDR1 and CDR2: LGHNA, YSLEER. CDR3 amino acids: CASSQGGFGSPLHF. In DNA form, the CDR3 reads TGCGCCAGCAGTCAAGGGGGTTTTGGTTCACCCCTCCACTTT.

This chain joins TRBV27 and TRBJ2-2; 8 bases match TRBD1. The CDR3 totals 16 residues. V was pared by 3 bases and J by 7 bases, with 10 bases of the junction left unmatched. Per germline, CDR1 MNHEY and CDR2 SMNVEV (reference sequence). The CDR3 protein is CASSFKWQGAVGELFF. In nucleotides, the CDR3 is TGTGCCAGCAGTTTTAAATGGCAGGGGGCGGTCGGGGAGCTGTTTTTT.

This chain joins TRBV7-8 and TRBJ1-6; D unresolved. Germline CDR1 is SGHVS and CDR2 is FQNEAQ. This CDR3 contains 13 residues. The V end was cut by 3 bases, the J end by 8 bases, with 8 bases between. CDR3 bases: TGTGCCAGCAGCTTGTTGCAGGATTCACCCCTCCACTTT. Translation gives CASSLLQDSPLHF.

The V call is TRBV2, the J call TRBJ2-4, with D perhaps TRBD1 or TRBD2 (7 bases each). Trimming took off 7 bases at V and 7 bases at J, with 14 bases between the two ends. CDR1 SNHLY and CDR2 FYNNEI come from the germline V gene. The CDR3 has 13 residues. The CDR3 DNA reads TGTGCCAGCAATAGCCAGGGGGGGAACATTCAGTACTTC. Protein sequence: CASNSQGGNIQYF.

The table lists this clone with a count of one. The rearrangement joins TRBV28 to TRBJ1-1; D gene unclear. CDR1 MDHEN and CDR2 SYDVKM come from the germline V gene. The CDR3 runs 11 residues. V lost 2 bases and J lost 7, with 5 bases in between. The CDR3: CASSLGDEAFF. DNA for the CDR3: TGTGCCAGCAGTTTAGGTGATGAAGCTTTCTTT.